The clone carrying this T cell receptor (beta chain) came up a few times. The antigen is unknown. One end of the junction does not line up with germline, which may come from a read error. Germline loops: CDR1 SGDLS, CDR2 YYNGEE. The CDR3 covers 15 residues. Treatment described: oral pan-JAK inhibitor, 5-10 mg twice daily. This sample was taken from a study of CD8+ T cells in alopecia areata. Turning to the study itself: Among treated patients, severity was scored by affected scalp area percentage. Study results and limitations: Scalp sequencing captures resident alphabeta T cells of normal skin too. Many expanded lesional clones remained in scalp and blood on tofacitinib. Higher clonality and more expanded CD8+ clones appeared in lesional than normal scalp.

As the sequencing template, cDNA was produced by extracting RNA and reverse transcribing it. Measured with immunoSEQ multiplex PCR; TCRdb has only the in-frame clones, and not every one. The repertoire consists of about 190,000 clones, with about three fifths occurring once and the leading ten covering approximately 0.93%. The material sequenced was CD4+ T cells sorted from blood, taken at week 24, from a patient treated with tofacitinib. The clonotype originates from a human donor with alopecia areata. The genes are TRBV9 and TRBJ2-7; 12 nucleotides line up with TRBD1. This CDR3 reads CASSVGTGGSHEQYF. CDR3 nucleotides: TGTGCCAGCAGCGTCGGGACAGGGGGCTCCCACGAGCAGTACTTC.